This TCR beta chain was identified in a study of identical twins. Whole-study results and caveats: Conclusions came from cross-sectional statistical analysis, not from following the same donors. Abundant beta clonotypes from cord blood bore fewer insertions; memory repertoires lacked this pattern.

TCRdb itself ran the 5' RACE reads through MiXCR, one entry per CDR3 protein. The repertoire holds under 800,000 distinct CDR3 sequences, with over 20% as singletons. This CDR3 has 13 residues. Germline V gene data show CDR1 as DFQATT and CDR2 as SNEGSKA (reference sequence). V was cut by 4 bases and J by 6 bases, with 13 bases left in between. This clonotype was counted many times. The antigen is unknown. The same sample was also studied in work on T cells expressing NK-cell markers.

The chain combines TRBV20-1 with TRBJ2-1, with D maybe TRBD2 (6 bases). The source of this sequence is a woman between 18 and 29 years old in good health. Sequenced sample: PBMCs. The CDR3 is CSATSSDSNEQFF. CDR3 in DNA: TGCAGTGCTACTTCTAGCGACAGCAATGAGCAGTTCTTC.